This T cell receptor (beta chain) came from a study of OX40 agonist ivuxolimab in advanced cancers. For the study at large: Partial responses were seen in three patients, one with hepatocellular carcinoma and two with cutaneous melanoma. Study-wide findings and caveats: Normalized T-cell clonal expansion was also low in some nonresponders.

Trimming removed 0 bases at V and 2 bases at J, with 4 bases between. This CDR3 is built from 13 residues. The V gene's germline CDR1 is WNHNN and CDR2 SYGVQD (reference sequence). Assay used: immunoSEQ multiplex PCR; TCRdb lists only in-frame clones, some missing. The table lists fewer than 65,000 clones, about 90% of them singletons. Notes on this clone: The antigen is not known.

The specimen was CD4+ or CD8+ T cells sorted from blood, collected in a trial of the OX40 agonist ivuxolimab. This TCR derives from an adult with an advanced solid tumor such as melanoma, head and neck, liver or kidney cancer. The chain couples TRBV10-1 to TRBJ2-5; D is unclear. In DNA form, the CDR3 reads TGCGCCAGCAGTGAGTCACGGCAAGAGACCCAGTACTTC. Translated: CASSESRQETQYF.